The 2 T cell receptor beta chains given below trace back to one sample, sequenced in a study of T cell clones after liver transplantation. Method: immunoSEQ multiplex PCR; TCRdb's copy keeps in-frame clones and lacks some. The data hold about 9,800 clones, with over 60% observed a single time. The material sequenced was CD8+ T cells from blood, taken at the roughly 15-month timepoint. These receptor sequences come from a human patient who received a liver transplant. The T cells may partly be graft donor cells.

By share of the sample, this clone is medium-sized. The chain employs TRBV7-9 and TRBJ1-4; D not certain. In germline, CDR1 is SEHNR, CDR2 FQNEAQ (reference sequence). Trimming took off 1 base at V and 4 bases at J, with 7 bases between the two ends. The CDR3 has 14 amino acids. CDR3 DNA sequence: TGTGCCAGCAGCTTAGTACAGAGTAATGAAAAACTGTTTTTT. Protein: CASSLVQSNEKLFF.

This sequence joins TRBV2 and TRBJ2-7; D gene ambiguous. CDR3 length: 15 amino acids. The ends were cut back, 1 base at V and 0 bases at J, with 10 bases in the middle. Looked up from germline, CDR1 is SNHLY and CDR2 is FYNNEI. The CDR3 DNA follows: TGTGCCAGCAGTGAAGGGCAGGACCTCTCCTACGAGCAGTACTTC. Its translation: CASSEGQDLSYEQYF.